This T cell receptor beta chain was observed in a study of blood T cell repertoires in COVID-19. Sequencing was performed with immunoSEQ multiplex PCR; in TCRdb, only in-frame clones are kept and a portion is missing. The table lists under 35,000 clones, around nine tenths of them singletons. CDR3 length: 17 residues. V lost 5 bases and J 2 bases, leaving 19 bases between the germline ends. The germline V gene encodes CDR1 LNHDA and CDR2 SQIVND (reference sequence). The sample consisted of peripheral blood. The sequence was obtained from a human donor in a cohort sampled during active COVID-19. The J gene is TRBJ2-1, the V gene TRBV19, with D perhaps matching TRBD2 (7 bases). CDR3 sequence (DNA): TGTGCCAGTAGTTCGATTACCCGGGGGGCCCCCTACAATGAGCAGTTCTTC. Its protein is CASSSITRGAPYNEQFF.